Here is one T cell receptor (beta chain) with its context. Its cognate antigen is unknown. This entry belongs to a study of shared clonotypes between healthy human individuals. CD45RO-negative, CCR7-positively selected cells formed the naive CD8 fraction, excluding terminally differentiated effector memory CD45RA+ cells. This CDR3 contains 15 residues. The V gene lost 0 bases and the J gene lost 3 bases, with 13 bases spanning the gap. CDR1 SGHRS and CDR2 YFSETQ come from the germline V gene. In the original processing: Filtering differed since immunoSEQ provided only junctions, with no quality scores. Clones were sequenced by immunoSEQ multiplex PCR, and TCRdb holds only the in-frame ones, with some missing. That table gives V, J and clone size, and the DNA gave D and trimming. The table has 760,000 or so clones, just over 95% seen once. Broader study findings: Among donors, clonotype sharing was expected to be affected by sequencing depth.

The V call is TRBV5-1, the J call TRBJ2-7, with a weak D call TRBD2 (5 bases). Material: naive CD8+ T cells sorted from blood. This clonotype was obtained from a man aged 25-45 years in good health. The CDR3 protein is CASSLEIGIIYEQYF. CDR3 sequence (DNA): TGCGCCAGCAGCTTGGAGATCGGGATCATCTACGAGCAGTACTTC. The variable domain in full, completed from reference TRBV5-1 and TRBJ2-7, reads KAGVTQTPRYLIKTRGQQVTLSCSPISGHRSVSWYQQTPGQGLQFLFEYFSETQRNKGNFPGRFSGRQFSNSRSEMNVSTLELGDSALYLCASSLEIGIIYEQYFGPGTRLTVT.